This passage covers 19 T cell receptor beta chains from one sample sequenced in a study of OX40 agonist ivuxolimab in advanced cancers. Data came from immunoSEQ multiplex PCR; TCRdb stores just in-frame clones and leaves some out. The sample includes 60,000 to 90,000 clones, about four fifths of them seen just once. The specimen comprised CD4+ or CD8+ T cells sorted from blood, sampled in a trial of the OX40 agonist ivuxolimab. These receptors all come from an adult with an advanced solid tumor such as melanoma, head and neck, liver or kidney cancer.

The sample holds one count of this clone. The chain uses TRBV6-6 and TRBJ1-1; D possibly corresponds to TRBD1 (5 bases). The CDR3 runs 13 residues. Germline assignment: CDR1 MNHNY and CDR2 SVGAGI (reference sequence). With 5 bases removed from V and 1 base from J, the gap between germline ends came to 8 bases. CDR3 loop: CASSTTENTEAFF. CDR3 bases: TGTGCCAGCAGTACGACAGAGAACACTGAAGCTTTCTTT.

As DNA, the CDR3 is TGTGCCAGCAGCGTAGCTAGCGGGAGCATGTACGAGCAGTACTTC. Its protein is CASSVASGSMYEQYF. The J gene is TRBJ2-7, the V gene TRBV9; the match to TRBD2 covers 10 bases. The germline gives CDR1 SGDLS, CDR2 YYNGEE. The CDR3 runs 15 residues. V lost 0 bases, J lost 4 bases, and 4 bases stayed unmatched.

The V and J genes are TRBV5-1 and TRBJ2-5; the match to TRBD1 covers 7 bases. With 1 base clipped from V and 4 bases from J, the junction kept 10 bases outside the gene matches. The germline V gene has CDR1 SGHRS and CDR2 YFSETQ. The CDR3 runs 16 residues. CDR3 loop: CASSLSAGQDGETQYF. CDR3 nucleotides: TGCGCCAGCAGCTTGTCCGCCGGACAGGATGGAGAGACCCAGTACTTC.

The chain couples TRBV11-2 to TRBJ2-7; a weak D match, TRBD1 (6 bases). Between the trimmed V and J ends, which lost 4 bases and 0 bases, there was a span of 10 bases. Looked up from germline, CDR1 is SGHAT and CDR2 is FQNNGV. The CDR3 loop spans 14 amino acids. DNA for the CDR3: TGTGCCAGCAGCTATGGACAGCTCTCCTACGAGCAGTACTTC. Amino acid sequence: CASSYGQLSYEQYF.

The CDR3 spells CASSFRVGTDTQYF. CDR3 sequence (DNA): TGTGCCAGCAGCTTTAGGGTAGGCACAGATACGCAGTATTTT. The rearrangement joins TRBV11-3 to TRBJ2-3; no clear D gene. CDR3 length: 14 amino acids. Trimming stripped 3 bases from V and 1 base from J, with 8 bases between. Looked up from germline, CDR1 is SGHNT and CDR2 is YENEEA.

This clone occurred once. The chain employs TRBV29-1 and TRBJ2-5; no clear D gene. The J call is uncertain, as TRBJ2-7 better fits the DNA end. CDR1 is SQVTM and CDR2 is ANQGSEA in the germline V gene. CDR3 length: 12 residues. The CDR3 coding sequence is TGCAGCGTTGAAGAGCCCACCTACGAGCAGTACTTC. It encodes CSVEEPTYEQYF.

The chain combines TRBV7-9 with TRBJ2-7; tentative D call: TRBD2 (6 bases). This CDR3 has 14 residues. V was clipped by 5 bases and J by 6 bases, with 17 bases between them. CDR1 and CDR2 from the germline V gene are SEHNR and FQNEAQ (reference sequence). CDR3 nucleotide sequence: TGTGCCAGCAGCGACGGGAGCATGATGTCCGAGCAGTACTTC. As protein: CASSDGSMMSEQYF. Together with reference TRBV7-9 and TRBJ2-7, the CDR3 gives the full variable domain: DTGVSQNPRHKITKRGQNVTFRCDPISEHNRLYWYRQTLGQGPEFLTYFQNEAQLEKSRLLSDRFSAERPKGSFSTLEIQRTEQGDSAMYLCASSDGSMMSEQYFGPGTRLTVT.

By frequency in the sample, this clone is medium-sized (0.01 to 0.1%). Here the CDR3 reads CASSIGGTYQPQHF. CDR3 in DNA: TGTGCCAGTAGTATCGGAGGGACCTATCAGCCCCAGCATTTT. The genes are TRBV19 and TRBJ1-5; D possibly corresponds to TRBD1 (5 bases). Germline CDR1 reads LNHDA; CDR2 reads SQIVND (reference sequence). CDR3 length: 14 residues. Trimming removed 3 bases at V and 5 bases at J, with 11 bases between.

The CDR3 DNA reads as TGTGCCAGCAGCTTAGCCACAGGATACAATGAGCAGTTCTTC. It yields the protein CASSLATGYNEQFF. The chain employs TRBV11-3 and TRBJ2-1, with D maybe TRBD1 (5 bases). This CDR3 contains 14 residues. Between the trimmed V and J ends, which lost 1 base and 4 bases, there was a span of 8 bases. Germline V gene sequence: CDR1 SGHNT, CDR2 YENEEA.

V usage is TRBV10-3 and J usage is TRBJ2-7; D is undetermined. With 3 bases removed from V and 3 bases from J, the gap between germline ends came to 3 bases. Germline V gene lookup returns CDR1 ENHRY and CDR2 SYGVKD. This CDR3 spans 11 amino acids. The CDR3 nucleotides read TGTGCCATCAGTGAAATCTACGAGCAGTACTTC. This translates into CAISEIYEQYF.

This clone was counted a single time. The V gene is TRBV5-4, the J gene TRBJ2-1, with 11 bases identical to TRBD2. CDR3 length: 15 amino acids. The V gene end was trimmed by 1 base and the J gene end by 10 bases; junction bases not matched to a gene: 7. Germline loops: CDR1 SGHNT, CDR2 YYREEE (reference sequence). The CDR3 coding sequence is TGTGCCAGCAGCTTGTTAGCGGGAGGGCCGGGAGAGCAGTTCTTC. Translating gives CASSLLAGGPGEQFF.

The genes are TRBV5-5 and TRBJ2-7, with TRBD2 matching 8 bases. The CDR3 totals 15 residues. V trimming: 1 base; J trimming: 2 bases; junction bases outside the gene matches: 5. Germline V gives CDR1 SGHKS, CDR2 YYEKEE (reference sequence). The CDR3 DNA reads TGTGCCAGCAGCTTGCTCGCGGGGGGACCCTACGAGCAGTACTTC. Its translation is CASSLLAGGPYEQYF.

Only a few counts were recorded for this clone. CDR3 coding DNA: TGTGCCAGCACCCAGTCGGGCAGGGGCACCGGGGAGCTGTTTTTT. Amino acids: CASTQSGRGTGELFF. The chain employs TRBV7-7 and TRBJ2-2; D is perhaps TRBD1 (6 bases). V lost 7 bases to trimming and J lost 4 bases, with 16 bases between them. The germline gives CDR1 SSHAT, CDR2 FNYEAQ (reference sequence). The CDR3 consists of 15 residues.

This clone was detected only once. In nucleotides, the CDR3 is TGTGCCAGTAGTATACCCCAATCGCGGCAGCCCCAGCATTTT. Translation: CASSIPQSRQPQHF. This chain uses TRBV19 with TRBJ1-5, with D unresolved. Germline V gene lookup returns CDR1 LNHDA and CDR2 SQIVND (reference sequence). The length of the CDR3 is 14 residues. V lost 2 bases, J lost 7 bases, and 12 bases lay in between. The variable domain in full, completed from reference TRBV19 and TRBJ1-5, reads DGGITQSPKYLFRKEGQNVTLSCEQNLNHDAMYWYRQDPGQGLRLIYYSQIVNDFQKGDIAEGYSVSREKKESFPLTVTSAQKNPTAFYLCASSIPQSRQPQHFGDGTRLSIL.

The rearrangement joins TRBV6-1 to TRBJ1-2; D may be TRBD1 (5 bases). The CDR3 length is 15 residues. Looked up from germline, CDR1 is MNHNS and CDR2 is SASEGT. V shed 2 bases and J shed 4 bases, with 14 bases lying between them. CDR3: CASSESLGQSYGYTF. CDR3 nucleotides: TGTGCCAGCAGTGAATCGCTGGGGCAGAGCTATGGCTACACCTTC.

This sequence joins TRBV6-5 and TRBJ2-3; 7 bases map to TRBD1. CDR1 is MNHEY and CDR2 is SVGAGI in the germline V gene. Unmatched junction bases numbered 4, after V lost 6 bases and J lost 4 bases. The CDR3 spans 13 residues. This CDR3 is CASRPQGPDTQYF. CDR3 coding DNA: TGTGCCAGCAGGCCACAGGGGCCAGATACGCAGTATTTT.

The chain employs TRBV19 and TRBJ1-1; no firm D call. The CDR3 is made up of 14 amino acids. V lost 4 bases to trimming and J lost 0 bases, with 9 bases between them. Germline assignment: CDR1 LNHDA and CDR2 SQIVND (reference sequence). The CDR3 loop reads CASSSQSMNTEAFF. CDR3 in DNA: TGTGCCAGTAGTAGTCAGAGTATGAACACTGAAGCTTTCTTT.

The chain carries TRBV19 and TRBJ2-1, with D hard to call. Trimming pared 3 bases from V and 2 bases from J, leaving 8 bases between. This CDR3 region has 14 residues. The germline gives CDR1 LNHDA, CDR2 SQIVND (reference sequence). The CDR3 coding sequence is TGTGCCAGTAGTATCTTCCGGGCCTACAATGAGCAGTTCTTC. The encoded protein is CASSIFRAYNEQFF.

The gene calls are TRBV30 and TRBJ2-1; 9 bases are shared with TRBD2. Germline V gene data show CDR1 as GTSNPN and CDR2 as SVGIG (reference sequence). V trimming: 0 bases; J trimming: 0 bases; junction bases outside the gene matches: 3. The CDR3 covers 16 residues. The CDR3 DNA reads as TGTGCCTGGAGTGTTACGGGACTAGCCTCCTACAATGAGCAGTTCTTC. This sequence encodes CAWSVTGLASYNEQFF.